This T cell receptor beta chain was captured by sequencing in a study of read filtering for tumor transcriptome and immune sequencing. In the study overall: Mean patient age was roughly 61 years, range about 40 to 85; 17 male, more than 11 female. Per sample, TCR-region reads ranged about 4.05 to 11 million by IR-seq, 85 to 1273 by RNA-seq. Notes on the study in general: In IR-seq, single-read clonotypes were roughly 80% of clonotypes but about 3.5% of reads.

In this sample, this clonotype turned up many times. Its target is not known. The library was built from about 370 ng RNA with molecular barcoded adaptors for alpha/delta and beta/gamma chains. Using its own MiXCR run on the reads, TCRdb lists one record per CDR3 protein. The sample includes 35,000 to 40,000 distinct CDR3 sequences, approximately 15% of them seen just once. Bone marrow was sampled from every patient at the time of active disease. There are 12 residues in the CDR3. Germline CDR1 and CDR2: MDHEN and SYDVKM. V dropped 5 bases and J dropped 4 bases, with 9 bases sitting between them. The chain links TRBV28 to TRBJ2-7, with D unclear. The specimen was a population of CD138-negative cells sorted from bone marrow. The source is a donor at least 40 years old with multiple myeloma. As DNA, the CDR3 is TGTGCCAGCAGTAAACAGTGGTACGAGCAGTACTTC. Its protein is CASSKQWYEQYF. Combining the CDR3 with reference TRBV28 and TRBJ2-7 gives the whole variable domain DVKVTQSSRYLVKRTGEKVFLECVQDMDHENMFWYRQDPGLGLRLIYFSYDVKMKEKGDIPEGYSVSREKKERFSLILESASTNQTSMYLCASSKQWYEQYFGPGTRLTVT.